Included here is one T cell receptor beta chain sequence, with context. The entry originates in a study of control samples from healthy donors and cancer patients. This CDR3 is built from 14 residues. Germline V gene data show CDR1 as SGDLS and CDR2 as YYNGEE. Trimming cost V 3 bases and J 5 bases; bases outside gene matches: 6. The assay was immunoSEQ multiplex PCR, and TCRdb's table has in-frame clones only and misses some. In the table there are about 120,000 clones, 88% of which are singletons. This clonotype was obtained from a man between 40 and 49 years old in good health. The chain combines TRBV9 with TRBJ2-5; 8 bases map to TRBD1. Sequenced sample: blood. CDR3 region: CASSASGGGETQYF. CDR3 DNA: TGTGCCAGCAGCGCATCAGGGGGCGGGGAGACCCAGTACTTC.